Each of the 8 T cell receptor beta chains below was sequenced from the same sample in a study of blood T cells in healthy people across ages. Next came a second PCR, run for roughly 6 to 11 cycles, which used a sample-barcoded 5' primer along with a J-beta primer mix. MiXCR, run by TCRdb on the 5' RACE reads, gives a single entry per CDR3 protein. The sample has 800,000 or so distinct CDR3 sequences; around two thirds are singletons. Material for sequencing was blood. These receptors came from a man aged 25-40 years in good health.

This sequence joins TRBV10-3 and TRBJ2-7; D uncertain. CDR1 and CDR2 from the germline V gene are ENHRY and SYGVKD. Trimming pared 3 bases from V and 1 base from J, leaving 10 bases between. CDR3 size: 14 residues. The CDR3 DNA is TGTGCCATCAGTGACAGAAGAGCGTCCTACGAGCAGTACTTC. Amino acid sequence: CAISDRRASYEQYF.

V and J are TRBV6-8 and TRBJ2-4, with TRBD2 identical over 9 bases. Germline CDR1 MNHGY, CDR2 SAAAGT. Trimming cost V 5 bases and J 4 bases; bases outside gene matches: 9. This CDR3 is 16 amino acids long. CDR3 sequence (DNA): TGTGCCAGCAGTCCACAGCGGGGGGCTGGAAAAAACATTCAGTACTTC. Translated: CASSPQRGAGKNIQYF.

The chain links TRBV20-1 to TRBJ1-1; D is unclear. The CDR3 runs 12 residues. The germline V and J ends were trimmed by 0 bases and 2 bases, with 4 bases remaining between them. CDR1 and CDR2 from the germline V gene are DFQATT and SNEGSKA (reference sequence). The CDR3 sequence is CSARDANTEAFF. The CDR3 bases are TGCAGTGCTAGAGATGCAAACACTGAAGCTTTCTTT.

The V call is TRBV29-1, the J call TRBJ1-2, with D hard to call. This CDR3 is 11 amino acids long. Trimming stripped 7 bases from V and 6 bases from J, with 12 bases between. The germline V gene encodes CDR1 SQVTM and CDR2 ANQGSEA. This CDR3 is CSATVGNGYTF. CDR3 DNA: TGCAGCGCCACTGTGGGGAATGGCTACACCTTC.

V gene TRBV20-1 combines with J gene TRBJ2-2; no clear D gene. With 3 bases removed from V and 7 bases from J, the gap between germline ends came to 12 bases. The germline V gene has CDR1 DFQATT and CDR2 SNEGSKA (reference sequence). CDR3 length: 13 amino acids. DNA for the CDR3: TGCAGTGCTAGGAACCAGCGCGGCGGGGAGCTGTTTTTT. Its protein product is CSARNQRGGELFF.

V is TRBV4-3 and J is TRBJ2-3; TRBD2 aligns across 8 bases. Trimming at V came to 4 bases and at J to 11 bases, leaving 17 bases not matched to a gene. Per germline, CDR1 LGHNA and CDR2 YSLEER. CDR3 length: 16 residues. CDR3 in DNA: TGCGCCAGCAGCCTAGCGGGGCAGGGTCGTTTATACGGGCAGTATTTT. This sequence encodes CASSLAGQGRLYGQYF.

The rearrangement joins TRBV3-1 to TRBJ2-7; no definite D call. V was trimmed by 0 bases and J by 1 base, leaving 7 bases between them. The V gene's germline CDR1 is LGHDT and CDR2 YNNKEL (reference sequence). CDR3 length: 14 amino acids. The CDR3 region has the DNA TGTGCCAGCAGCCAAGATGACGTTTCCTACGAGCAGTACTTC. Translating it yields CASSQDDVSYEQYF.

The rearrangement uses TRBV27 and TRBJ1-5; 10 nucleotides line up with TRBD1. CDR1 is MNHEY, CDR2 SMNVEV, per germline (reference sequence). V dropped 6 bases and J dropped 5; count of bases not matched to a gene: 19. This CDR3 spans 19 amino acids. The CDR3 sequence: CASSPIPSWGDRGHQPQHF. The DNA for the CDR3 is TGTGCCAGCAGCCCGATTCCTTCTTGGGGGGACAGGGGACATCAGCCCCAGCATTTT.